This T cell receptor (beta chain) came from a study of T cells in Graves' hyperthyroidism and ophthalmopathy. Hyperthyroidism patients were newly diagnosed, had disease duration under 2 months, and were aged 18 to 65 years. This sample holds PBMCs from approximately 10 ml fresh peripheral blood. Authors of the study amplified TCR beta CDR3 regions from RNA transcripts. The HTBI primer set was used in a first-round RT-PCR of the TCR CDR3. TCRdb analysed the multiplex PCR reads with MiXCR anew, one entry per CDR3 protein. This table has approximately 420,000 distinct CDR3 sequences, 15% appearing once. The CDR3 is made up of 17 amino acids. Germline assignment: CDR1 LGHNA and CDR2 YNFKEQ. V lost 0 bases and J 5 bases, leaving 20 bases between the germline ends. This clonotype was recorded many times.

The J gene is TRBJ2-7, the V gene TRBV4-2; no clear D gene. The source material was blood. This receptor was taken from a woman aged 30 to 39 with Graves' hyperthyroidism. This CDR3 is CASSQDLVDIVSHEQYF. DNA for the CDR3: TGTGCCAGCAGCCAAGATCTTGTAGATATAGTGAGCCACGAGCAGTACTTC.